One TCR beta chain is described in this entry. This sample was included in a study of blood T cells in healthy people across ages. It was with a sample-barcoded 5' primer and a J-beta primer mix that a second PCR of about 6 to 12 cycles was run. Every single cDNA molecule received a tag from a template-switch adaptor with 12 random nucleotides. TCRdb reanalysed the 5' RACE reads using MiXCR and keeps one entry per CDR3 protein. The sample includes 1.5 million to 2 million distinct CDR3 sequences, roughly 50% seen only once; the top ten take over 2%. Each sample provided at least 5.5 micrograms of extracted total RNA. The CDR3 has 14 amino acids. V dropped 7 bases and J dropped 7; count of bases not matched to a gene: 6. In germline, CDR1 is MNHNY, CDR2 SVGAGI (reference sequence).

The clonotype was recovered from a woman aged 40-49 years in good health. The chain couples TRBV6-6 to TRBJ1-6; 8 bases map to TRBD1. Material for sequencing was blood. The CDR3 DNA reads TGTGCCAGCAACCCCCAGGGGGCCAATTCACCCCTCCACTTT. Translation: CASNPQGANSPLHF.